The rows below give T cell receptor beta chains drawn from one sample of a study of naive and memory T cell subsets. Via MiXCR, TCRdb re-called the UMI-ligation and nested PCR reads, giving one row per CDR3 protein. The data show around 140,000 distinct CDR3 sequences, with approximately 22% seen just once and 0.085% to 0.11% held by the top ten. The material sequenced was naive CD4+ T cells from blood. These receptors were obtained from a human donor in good health. The CDR3 runs from the conserved cysteine through the conserved F or W. A D gene is named only where the DNA matches it firmly. Only some rows state a clone size, as once, few, many or a class for expanded clones.

NA	18	TRBV7-6	TRBJ2-5	TRBD2	CASSWTIAGEVFQETQYF	TGTGCCAGCAGCTGGACGATAGCGGGAGAGGTCTTCCAAGAGACCCAGTACTTC
few	17	TRBV11-3	TRBJ2-1	TRBD2	CASSSGLAGVRYNEQFF	TGTGCCAGCAGCTCGGGACTAGCGGGAGTCCGCTACAATGAGCAGTTCTTC
few	15	TRBV7-2	TRBJ2-1	NA	CASSLTPTGSPMEFF	TGTGCCAGCAGCCTAACCCCCACGGGCAGTCCAATGGAGTTCTTC
NA	17	TRBV6-5	TRBJ2-5	NA	CASSYSNSVARVKTQYF	TGTGCCAGCAGTTACTCGAATTCGGTCGCCAGGGTAAAGACCCAGTACTTC
few	15	TRBV20-1	TRBJ2-7	NA	CSARPGDGPSYEQYF	TGCAGTGCTAGACCGGGGGACGGACCCTCCTACGAGCAGTACTTC
few	12	TRBV7-2	TRBJ2-1	NA	CASSLVRREQFF	TGTGCCAGCAGCTTAGTGCGGCGTGAGCAGTTCTTC
NA	17	TRBV7-9	TRBJ2-1	TRBD1	CASSPPRRDRVSNEQFF	TGTGCCAGCAGCCCCCCTCGACGGGACAGGGTTAGCAATGAGCAGTTCTTC
few	15	TRBV28	TRBJ2-2	NA	CASTEGGRRTGELFF	TGTGCCAGCACTGAGGGGGGCCGTCGCACCGGGGAGCTGTTTTTT
few	15	TRBV3-1	TRBJ1-2	NA	CASSQEAGVYSGYTF	TGTGCCAGCAGCCAAGAAGCAGGGGTGTACTCTGGCTACACCTTC
NA	12	TRBV7-9	TRBJ1-6	NA	CASSQDNSPLYF	TGTGCCAGCAGTCAAGATAATTCACCCCTCTACTTT
many	13	TRBV19	TRBJ2-3	TRBD2	CASRLASTDTQYF	TGTGCCAGTAGACTAGCGAGCACAGATACGCAGTATTTT
few	14	TRBV5-1	TRBJ2-3	NA	CASSWRVQEDTQYF	TGCGCCAGCAGCTGGCGGGTCCAGGAAGATACGCAGTATTTT
NA	12	TRBV29-1	TRBJ2-3	NA	CSEGGGTDTQYF	TGCAGCGAAGGGGGGGGAACAGATACGCAGTATTTT
NA	11	TRBV30	TRBJ2-1	NA	CAWNQGPWQFF	TGTGCCTGGAACCAGGGCCCTTGGCAGTTCTTC
NA	17	TRBV30	TRBJ2-3	TRBD1	CAWSREVVTGAADTQYF	TGTGCCTGGAGTCGCGAAGTGGTGACAGGGGCGGCAGATACGCAGTATTTT
many	15	TRBV2	TRBJ2-4	NA	CASSEQGNPKNIQYF	TGTGCCAGCAGTGAACAGGGGAACCCCAAAAACATTCAGTACTTC